A single sample gave rise to the 32 T cell receptor beta chains below, sequenced in a study of blood T cells in healthy people across ages. Using a J-beta primer mix together with a sample-barcoded 5' primer, a second PCR was run for about 6 to 11 cycles. TCRdb reprocessed the 5' RACE reads via MiXCR and lists one record per CDR3 protein. The table lists approximately 850,000 distinct CDR3 sequences, nearly 60% of them singletons. Source material: blood. Receptors originate from a man aged 25-40 years in good health.

This sequence joins TRBV6-5 and TRBJ1-2; 7 nucleotides line up with TRBD1. The J segment lost 6 bases and the V segment lost 2 bases, leaving 6 bases of the junction unmatched. The CDR3 has 14 residues. The V gene's germline CDR1 is MNHEY and CDR2 SVGAGI. CDR3 in DNA: TGTGCCAGCAGTTACACACAGGGGATAGATGGCTACACCTTC. Translation gives CASSYTQGIDGYTF.

This clonotype has more than one count but fewer than ten. The J gene is TRBJ2-7, the V gene TRBV27; weak D call: TRBD1 (6 bases). CDR3 size: 14 residues. CDR1 MNHEY and CDR2 SMNVEV come from the germline V gene (reference sequence). Trimming removed 2 bases at V and 0 bases at J, with 8 bases between. CDR3: CASSLADSSYEQYF. The CDR3 nucleotides read TGTGCCAGCAGTTTAGCGGACAGCTCCTACGAGCAGTACTTC.

This clonotype has a handful of counts. The chain couples TRBV4-3 to TRBJ2-3; tentatively, D is TRBD2 (5 bases). The CDR3 has 16 residues. The V end lost 0 bases, the J end lost 0 bases, and 10 bases lay between the germline ends. Germline CDR1 is LGHNA and CDR2 is YSLEER. CDR3 loop: CASSQDRSSSTDTQYF. CDR3 DNA sequence: TGCGCCAGCAGCCAAGATCGGTCTAGCAGCACAGATACGCAGTATTTT.

Turning to this clonotype: This may come from a read error, since a much larger clone is one base off. CDR3 in amino acids: CSATDGGETQYF. The CDR3 coding sequence is TGCAGTGCTACAGACGGTGGAGAGACCCAGTACTTC. The chain carries TRBV20-1 and TRBJ2-5; D unresolved. The length of the CDR3 is 12 residues. In germline, CDR1 is DFQATT, CDR2 SNEGSKA (reference sequence). V was shortened by 4 bases and J by 4 bases, with 10 bases between the two germline ends.

V usage is TRBV10-3 and J usage is TRBJ1-2; 8 bases are a match to TRBD1. J gave up 8 bases and V 10 bases, and 15 bases lay outside the gene matches. Looked up from germline, CDR1 is ENHRY and CDR2 is SYGVKD. This CDR3 spans 14 amino acids. Here the CDR3 reads CASQRQDREEGYTF. The CDR3 DNA follows: TGTGCCAGTCAAAGACAGGACAGGGAGGAGGGCTACACCTTC.

This chain joins TRBV19 and TRBJ1-1; D unresolved. V was pared by 6 bases and J by 4 bases, with 12 bases between. The germline V gene encodes CDR1 LNHDA and CDR2 SQIVND (reference sequence). The CDR3 totals 13 residues. The CDR3 region has the DNA TGTGCCAGTAGGTACGCAGAGGGCACTGAAGCTTTCTTT. Translating it yields CASRYAEGTEAFF.

This chain links TRBV6-1 with TRBJ2-5; D is possibly TRBD1 (6 bases). From germline, CDR1 is MNHNS and CDR2 SASEGT. CDR3 length: 11 amino acids. The ends were cut back, 5 bases at V and 7 bases at J, with 8 bases in the middle. The CDR3 nucleotides read TGTGCCAGCAGTCAGGGGTGGACCCAGTACTTC. Translating gives CASSQGWTQYF.

This clonotype was seen only once. The CDR3 DNA is TGTGCCAGCAGCTTAGTGCAGGAGGTAAACTATGGCTACACCTTC. Residues: CASSLVQEVNYGYTF. The chain couples TRBV7-9 to TRBJ1-2; D is undetermined. The length of the CDR3 is 15 residues. Germline V gene data show CDR1 as SEHNR and CDR2 as FQNEAQ (reference sequence). Trimming removed 1 base from V and 2 bases from J, with 11 bases in between.

The gene calls are TRBV20-1 and TRBJ1-2, with D perhaps TRBD1 (6 bases). The CDR3 is made up of 12 amino acids. Per the germline V gene, CDR1 is DFQATT and CDR2 is SNEGSKA (reference sequence). This CDR3 is CRGHRDDYGYTF. CDR3 DNA: TGCAGGGGCCACAGGGACGACTATGGCTACACCTTC.

The chain carries TRBV10-3 and TRBJ2-1, with 8 bases lining up with TRBD2. J was trimmed by 2 bases and V by 8 bases; bases with no gene match: 8. CDR1 and CDR2 (germline): ENHRY, SYGVKD. This CDR3 contains 15 residues. CDR3 sequence (DNA): TGTGCCATCGGAGGGAGCGGGGGTCCCTACAATGAGCAGTTCTTC. This gives the protein CAIGGSGGPYNEQFF.

The genes are TRBV28 and TRBJ2-3; D is uncertain. Per germline, CDR1 MDHEN and CDR2 SYDVKM. V shed 6 bases and J shed 0 bases, with 10 bases lying between them. The CDR3 runs to 14 residues. The CDR3 region is CASRTRLSTDTQYF. The CDR3 DNA follows: TGTGCCAGCAGGACGAGGCTTAGCACAGATACGCAGTATTTT.

V is TRBV20-1 and J is TRBJ2-4; D might be TRBD1 or TRBD2, each matching 5 bases. The J call may be wrong; the DNA end is better matched by TRBJ2-7. CDR3 length equals 15 residues. Germline V gene data show CDR1 as DFQATT and CDR2 as SNEGSKA (reference sequence). The CDR3 region is CSAGPLEGWDHEQYF. The CDR3, as DNA: TGCAGTGCTGGCCCCCTCGAGGGTTGGGACCACGAGCAGTACTTC.

The chain recombines TRBV5-1 with TRBJ2-3; D not resolved. CDR3 length: 13 amino acids. The germline CDR1 and CDR2 sequences are SGHRS and YFSETQ. Trimming shortened V by 4 bases and J by 1 base, and 7 bases separated the two germline ends. The CDR3 is CASSEPRTDTQYF. Written as DNA, the CDR3 is TGCGCCAGCAGCGAACCCCGCACAGATACGCAGTATTTT.

J is TRBJ2-5 and V is TRBV20-1, with D uncertain. From germline, CDR1 is DFQATT and CDR2 SNEGSKA (reference sequence). Trimming removed 1 base from V and 4 bases from J, with 13 bases in between. CDR3 length: 14 residues. The chain's CDR3 is CSARATGPRETQYF. CDR3 DNA sequence: TGCAGTGCTAGAGCCACTGGCCCCCGAGAGACCCAGTACTTC.

V is TRBV7-6 and J is TRBJ2-5; unclear D gene. The CDR3 is 17 amino acids. From germline, CDR1 is SGHVS and CDR2 FNYEAQ. With 0 bases removed from V and 0 bases from J, the gap between germline ends came to 14 bases. CDR3 residues: CASSLARSFADQETQYF. Written as DNA, the CDR3 is TGTGCCAGCAGCTTAGCTAGGTCCTTCGCCGACCAAGAGACCCAGTACTTC. The full variable domain, rest sourced from reference TRBV7-6 and TRBJ2-5, is GAGVSQSPRYKVTKRGQDVALRCDPISGHVSLYWYRQALGQGPEFLTYFNYEAQQDKSGLPNDRFSAERPEGSISTLTIQRTEQRDSAMYRCASSLARSFADQETQYFGPGTRLLVL.

This sequence joins TRBV6-5 and TRBJ2-7; 7 bases agree with TRBD1. V lost 6 bases to trimming and J lost 6 bases; unmatched junction nucleotides: 14. From germline, CDR1 is MNHEY and CDR2 SVGAGI. This CDR3 is 15 amino acids long. CDR3 protein: CASSSDRLAPSEQYF. The DNA for the CDR3 is TGTGCCAGCAGCTCGGACAGGTTGGCTCCTTCCGAGCAGTACTTC.

The chain employs TRBV6-2 or TRBV6-3 and TRBJ2-3; perhaps TRBD1 as D (5 bases). V was pared by 6 bases and J by 3 bases, with 10 bases between. CDR3 length equals 13 residues. Per germline, CDR1 MNHEY and CDR2 SVGEGT. CDR3 nucleotide sequence: TGTGCCAGCAGACAACAGGAGACAGATACGCAGTATTTT. Residues: CASRQQETDTQYF.

Concerning this clonotype: It is unclear where the CDR3 begins or ends on the DNA, so no DNA is shown, and the CDR3 is as TCRdb lists it. The genes are TRBV6-5 and TRBJ2-1; no DNA check was done on the table's D call, TRBD2. Germline V gene sequence: CDR1 MNHEY, CDR2 SVGAGI. The CDR3 length equals 10 residues, ends included. This CDR3 reads CVAGGAAGFF.

The chain has TRBV20-1 and TRBJ2-4, with D perhaps assigned TRBD1 or TRBD2 (5 bases each). The better agreement between TRBJ2-5 and the DNA end casts doubt on the J call. Germline CDR1 is DFQATT and CDR2 is SNEGSKA (reference sequence). The CDR3 runs 17 residues. Here the CDR3 DNA reads TGCAGTGCTAGAGAACCGAGGGGCCTCTTGATGAGAGAGACCCAGTACTTC. It encodes CSAREPRGLLMRETQYF.

V usage is TRBV6-4 and J usage is TRBJ1-1; tentative D call: TRBD1 (6 bases). CDR1 and CDR2 from the germline V gene are MRHNA and SNTAGT. V lost 5 bases, J lost 2 bases, and 21 bases lay in between. The CDR3 length is 17 residues. The CDR3 sequence: CASSHSGTTKANTEAFF. The CDR3 DNA follows: TGTGCCAGCAGTCATTCCGGGACAACCAAAGCAAACACTGAAGCTTTCTTT.

The chain couples TRBV5-5 to TRBJ2-1, with D uncertain. Trimming stripped 0 bases from V and 3 bases from J, with 10 bases between. The CDR3 totals 15 residues. The germline V gene encodes CDR1 SGHKS and CDR2 YYEKEE (reference sequence). The CDR3: CASSLVPGGYNEQFF. The CDR3 coding sequence is TGTGCCAGCAGCTTGGTGCCAGGTGGCTACAATGAGCAGTTCTTC.

The chain carries TRBV9 and TRBJ2-7, with 7 bases fitting TRBD2. The junction had 15 bases not matched to a gene; V was cut back by 0 bases and J by 9 bases. CDR3 size: 16 residues. The germline V gene encodes CDR1 SGDLS and CDR2 YYNGEE. The CDR3 DNA follows: TGTGCCAGCAGCGTAGAAAGTCTAGCGGCTCTAAACACGCAGTACTTC. It translates to CASSVESLAALNTQYF. Looking up the rest from reference TRBV9 and TRBJ2-7 gives the full variable domain: DSGVTQTPKHLITATGQRVTLRCSPRSGDLSVYWYQQSLDQGLQFLIQYYNGEERAKGNILERFSAQQFPDLHSELNLSSLELGDSALYFCASSVESLAALNTQYFGPGTRLTVT.

The V gene is TRBV7-2, the J gene TRBJ2-4; 11 nucleotides line up with TRBD2. The J call is doubtful: the DNA matches TRBJ2-7 better. The germline gives CDR1 SGHTA, CDR2 FQGNSA. The CDR3 spans 15 residues. The CDR3 DNA reads as TGTGCCAGCAGCTTAGATGGGACTAGCGGCTACGAGCAGTACTTC. This sequence encodes CASSLDGTSGYEQYF.

The rearrangement links TRBV7-9 to TRBJ2-3, with D perhaps being TRBD1 or TRBD2 (5 bases each). V lost 5 bases and J 2 bases, leaving 11 bases between the germline ends. CDR3 length: 14 amino acids. In germline, CDR1 is SEHNR, CDR2 FQNEAQ (reference sequence). CDR3 region: CASSHGTATDTQYF. CDR3 in DNA: TGTGCCAGCAGCCATGGGACGGCCACAGATACGCAGTATTTT.

As regards this clonotype: A junction end diverges from the germline sequence, so it may reflect a read error. The CDR3 loop is CASRELRGWDAADTQYF. The CDR3 bases are TGTGCCAGCCGGGAGTTAAGGGGCTGGGATGCGGCAGATACGCAATATTTT. This chain joins TRBV28 and TRBJ2-3, with D possibly TRBD2 on 6 matching bases. The germline V gene has CDR1 MDHEN and CDR2 SYDVKM. CDR3 size: 17 residues.

This clonotype was counted a few times. The chain has TRBV20-1 and TRBJ2-7; 9 nucleotides agree with TRBD2. This CDR3 is 14 amino acids long. J gave up 7 bases and V 4 bases, and 11 bases lay outside the gene matches. Germline V CDR1 and CDR2: DFQATT, SNEGSKA (reference sequence). In nucleotides, the CDR3 is TGCAGTGCTATAAGCGGGAGGACCTTTAAAGAGCAGTACTTC. It yields the protein CSAISGRTFKEQYF.

The chain combines TRBV29-1 with TRBJ2-3; D call uncertain. This CDR3 region has 12 residues. The germline V gene encodes CDR1 SQVTM and CDR2 ANQGSEA. The ends were cut back, 4 bases at V and 0 bases at J, with 5 bases in the middle. The CDR3 DNA follows: TGCAGCGTTGCCCCTAGCACAGATACGCAGTATTTT. Its protein product is CSVAPSTDTQYF.

The chain links TRBV20-1 to TRBJ1-5; weak D call: TRBD1 (6 bases). V lost 5 bases and J lost 9, with 14 bases in between. Germline values: CDR1 DFQATT, CDR2 SNEGSKA (reference sequence). The CDR3 spans 12 residues. The CDR3 here is CSAWRQDRPQHF. In nucleotides, the CDR3 is TGCAGTGCTTGGAGACAGGACCGGCCCCAGCATTTT.

The chain combines TRBV24-1 with TRBJ2-5; D remains unclear. TRBJ2-7 explains the end of the DNA better; the J call may be wrong. The CDR3 spans 12 residues. CDR1 is KGHDR and CDR2 is SFDVKD in the germline V gene. The DNA of the CDR3 is TGTGCCACCAGTGGGCTTTCCGACGAGCAGTACTTC. Amino acids: CATSGLSDEQYF.

The V gene is TRBV20-1, the J gene TRBJ2-7; 8 bases fit TRBD2. CDR1 is DFQATT, CDR2 SNEGSKA, per germline (reference sequence). After removal of 3 bases from V and 6 bases from J, the junction contained 7 bases not matched to a gene. The CDR3 runs 13 residues. CDR3 sequence (DNA): TGCAGTGCTAGTCAGGGACTAGTCCTCGAGCAGTACTTC. Translation: CSASQGLVLEQYF.

This clonotype was found many times. This rearrangement joins TRBV5-1 to TRBJ1-6, with D uncertain. The V end lost 0 bases, the J end lost 9 bases, and 13 bases lay between the germline ends. The germline gives CDR1 SGHRS, CDR2 YFSETQ. This CDR3 region has 15 residues. CDR3 sequence (DNA): TGCGCCAGCAGCTTGGATAGGGCCCGGAGTTCACCCCTCCACTTT. Residues: CASSLDRARSSPLHF.

This clonotype was counted a single time. The genes are TRBV20-1 and TRBJ1-6; weak D call: TRBD1 (5 bases). The CDR3 runs to 15 residues. The germline CDR1 and CDR2 sequences are DFQATT and SNEGSKA (reference sequence). V was clipped by 5 bases and J by 9 bases, with 20 bases between them. CDR3 loop: CSAPRAGLGGSPLHF. The CDR3 nucleotides read TGCAGTGCTCCCCGTGCGGGGCTAGGTGGTTCACCCCTCCACTTT.